The clone carrying this TCR beta chain was observed many times. These data originate in a study of T cells after yellow fever vaccination. Overall study: Researchers used SMART-Seq v4 Ultra Low Input to prepare fractions that had low cell numbers.

TCRdb re-analysed the 5' RACE reads in MiXCR, keeping a single row per CDR3 protein. The repertoire consists of 29,000 or so distinct CDR3 sequences, with around 5% occurring once and the leading ten covering under 50%. The clonotype was recovered from a man in his thirties or forties who received the YFV17D yellow fever vaccine. This specimen consisted of CD8+ T cells sorted from PBMCs, obtained 10 days after the yellow fever booster vaccination.

CDR3 amino acids: CASRRELDSLDSPLHF. The CDR3, as DNA: TGTGCCAGCAGGAGGGAGCTGGACAGTCTTGATTCACCCCTCCACTTT. This sequence joins TRBV7-9 and TRBJ1-6; TRBD1 might be the D (6 bases). This CDR3 is 16 amino acids long. Trimming shortened V by 6 bases and J by 8 bases, and 20 bases separated the two germline ends. Germline loops: CDR1 SEHNR, CDR2 FQNEAQ (reference sequence).